The 30 T cell receptor beta chains below were found in one sample sequenced in a study of blood T cells in healthy people across ages. A second PCR, run for 7 to 11 cycles, used a sample-barcoded 5' primer plus a J-beta primer mix. In TCRdb, the 5' RACE reads were re-called with MiXCR into one record per CDR3 protein. The sample shows under 700,000 distinct CDR3 sequences, less than 25% of them seen only once. The same data also went into a second study, on T cells of mothers and their children.

The sample was blood. All receptors derive from a boy aged 10-17 years in good health.

This chain uses TRBV7-2 with TRBJ2-1; 12 nucleotides align to TRBD2. V lost 1 base to trimming and J lost 4 bases; unmatched junction nucleotides: 2. The CDR3 length is 16 residues. The germline CDR1 and CDR2 sequences are SGHTA and FQGNSA. CDR3 coding DNA: TGTGCCAGCAGCTTAGGGGGGACTAGCGGGTACAATGAGCAGTTCTTC. This codes for CASSLGGTSGYNEQFF.

The gene calls are TRBV28 and TRBJ2-7; D uncertain. CDR3 length: 14 residues. Looked up from germline, CDR1 is MDHEN and CDR2 is SYDVKM. The V gene lost 1 base and the J gene lost 6 bases, with 13 bases spanning the gap. Here the CDR3 DNA reads TGTGCCAGCAGTTTATTCCAGCCCGGCACCGAGCAGTACTTC. Its protein is CASSLFQPGTEQYF.

In DNA, the CDR3 is TGTGCCAGCAGCCAAGAGAAATACCGGGAAGAACTGTTTTTT. Its translation: CASSQEKYREELFF. The V gene is TRBV14, the J gene TRBJ1-4; no definite D call. The V and J ends lost 0 bases and 12 bases respectively, with 14 bases between them. Per germline, CDR1 SGHDN and CDR2 FVKESK. This CDR3 is built from 14 residues.

This clonotype was found a few times. CDR3 sequence (DNA): TGCAGCGCCAAGGGACTAGGGTACGAGCAGTACTTC. Its protein is CSAKGLGYEQYF. The rearrangement uses TRBV29-1 and TRBJ2-7; 8 bases map to TRBD2. CDR3 length equals 12 residues. V lost 7 bases and J lost 4; bases outside the gene matches: 6. The germline V gene encodes CDR1 SQVTM and CDR2 ANQGSEA.

This clonotype occurred a few times. The chain carries TRBV9 and TRBJ2-2, with D perhaps TRBD2 (5 bases). This CDR3 region has 15 residues. Trimming took off 10 bases at V and 1 base at J, with 17 bases between the two ends. The V gene's germline CDR1 is SGDLS and CDR2 YYNGEE. The CDR3 DNA is TGTGCCTCCTCTGTCGGACTCCGGAACACCGGGGAGCTGTTTTTT. Translating it yields CASSVGLRNTGELFF.

There are a few counts of this clonotype. The chain couples TRBV3-1 to TRBJ2-1, with 7 bases identical to TRBD2. The germline V gene encodes CDR1 LGHDT and CDR2 YNNKEL (reference sequence). Trimming cost V 2 bases and J 0 bases; bases outside gene matches: 4. CDR3 length: 16 residues. The CDR3 nucleotides are TGTGCCAGCAGCCAACCCGGCGGGAGCTCCTACAATGAGCAGTTCTTC. This sequence encodes CASSQPGGSSYNEQFF.

This clonotype was detected only a few times. The CDR3 DNA sequence: TGTGCCAGCAGCTGGGGGATTGAAGAGACCCAGTACTTC. Amino acids: CASSWGIEETQYF. The chain links TRBV7-9 to TRBJ2-5; D may be TRBD1 or TRBD2 (5 bases each). The V gene's germline CDR1 is SEHNR and CDR2 FQNEAQ (reference sequence). V was cut by 4 bases and J by 3 bases, with 9 bases left in between. The CDR3 contains 13 residues.

The chain links TRBV6-5 to TRBJ1-5, with unresolved D. CDR1 is MNHEY and CDR2 is SVGAGI in the germline V gene. This CDR3 spans 14 amino acids. V lost 5 bases, J lost 3 bases, and 11 bases lay in between. CDR3 region: CASSRVGSNQPQHF. CDR3 coding DNA: TGTGCCAGCAGTAGGGTCGGCTCCAATCAGCCCCAGCATTTT.

This clonotype showed up just a few times. The chain joins TRBV12-3 or TRBV12-4 to TRBJ2-7; 8 bases match TRBD2. Germline trimming cut 5 bases from V and 4 bases from J; bases unmatched to any gene: 4. The CDR3 covers 13 residues. The chain's CDR3 is CASSTGTRYEQYF. CDR3 nucleotides: TGTGCCAGCAGTACCGGGACTAGGTACGAGCAGTACTTC.

The chain combines TRBV3-1 with TRBJ1-2, with 8 positions matching TRBD1. The V and J ends lost 8 bases and 6 bases, in that order; junction bases with no gene match: 5. The CDR3 extends over 12 amino acids. Germline-derived CDR1 and CDR2 are LGHDT and YNNKEL (reference sequence). CDR3 in amino acids: CASSQGEDGYTF. The CDR3 bases are TGTGCCAGCTCACAGGGGGAAGATGGCTACACCTTC.

The chain uses TRBV24-1 and TRBJ2-5; maybe TRBD2 (6 bases). The V gene lost 1 base and the J gene lost 0 bases, with 8 bases spanning the gap. This CDR3 has 15 amino acids. Germline CDR1 is KGHDR and CDR2 is SFDVKD. The CDR3 bases are TGTGCCACCAGTGATTTTTCGGGGGACCAAGAGACCCAGTACTTC. This gives the protein CATSDFSGDQETQYF.

The table lists this clonotype with a count of one. The V and J genes are TRBV5-1 and TRBJ2-5; 14 bases map to TRBD2. The end of the DNA aligns better with TRBJ2-1, so the J call may be wrong. The length of the CDR3 is 16 residues. CDR1 is SGHRS, CDR2 YFSETQ, per germline. Here the CDR3 DNA reads TGCGCCAGCAGCGCTAGACTAGCGGGAGGGTACAATGAGCAGTTCTTC. It is translated as CASSARLAGGYNEQFF.

This rearrangement joins TRBV20-1 to TRBJ2-4, with D maybe TRBD2 (5 bases). Trimming shortened V by 3 bases and J by 5 bases, and 5 bases separated the two germline ends. Germline CDR1 and CDR2: DFQATT and SNEGSKA (reference sequence). The length of the CDR3 is 11 residues. The CDR3 spells CSARRENIQYF. The CDR3 DNA reads TGCAGTGCTAGGAGGGAAAACATTCAGTACTTC.

V and J are TRBV6-5 and TRBJ2-3; 9 bases line up with TRBD2. J lost 4 bases, V lost 6 bases, and 8 bases had no gene match. Germline CDR1 is MNHEY and CDR2 is SVGAGI. The CDR3 has 15 amino acids. CDR3 DNA sequence: TGTGCCAGCAGAACCGGGACTAGCTACTCAGATACGCAGTATTTT. It translates to CASRTGTSYSDTQYF.

There are a few counts of this clonotype. V and J are TRBV27 and TRBJ2-5; no clear D. Trimming removed 4 bases at V and 1 base at J, with 7 bases between. CDR3 size: 13 residues. The V gene's germline CDR1 is MNHEY and CDR2 SMNVEV (reference sequence). The CDR3 DNA reads as TGTGCCAGCAGTTCCTATCTCCAAGAGACCCAGTACTTC. It codes for CASSSYLQETQYF.

This clonotype turned up a few times. V is TRBV6-5 and J is TRBJ2-5, with 9 bases fitting TRBD2. The germline gives CDR1 MNHEY, CDR2 SVGAGI. J gave up 5 bases and V 0 bases, and 13 bases lay outside the gene matches. This CDR3 is built from 18 residues. The CDR3 nucleotides are TGTGCCAGCAGTTACTCGGTGATAGCGGGAGTTGGTCGTGAGACCCAGTACTTC. This translates into CASSYSVIAGVGRETQYF.

The chain uses TRBV30 and TRBJ1-6; 7 nucleotides line up with TRBD1. The V gene's germline CDR1 is GTSNPN and CDR2 SVGIG (reference sequence). V shed 3 bases, J shed 6 bases, and the junction held 5 bases outside the gene matches. The CDR3 contains 14 residues. CDR3 sequence reads: CAWSRDRSNSPLHF. DNA for the CDR3: TGTGCCTGGAGCAGGGACAGATCTAATTCACCCCTCCACTTT.

The CDR3 loop reads CASSPGDRGYEQYF. The CDR3 DNA reads TGTGCCAGCAGCCCAGGGGACAGGGGTTACGAGCAGTACTTC. The chain carries TRBV7-6 and TRBJ2-5; TRBD1 aligns across 10 bases. The J call may be in error: the DNA end matches TRBJ2-7 better. Germline CDR1 SGHVS, CDR2 FNYEAQ. This CDR3 is 14 amino acids long.

Comments on this clonotype: The junction and the germline gene differ at one end; a read error may be behind it. The chain uses TRBV5-1 and TRBJ2-5, with D uncertain. Germline V gene sequence: CDR1 SGHRS, CDR2 YFSETQ. The CDR3 has 14 amino acids. In nucleotides, the CDR3 is TGCGTCAGCAGCTTGGGCCGGAATGAGGAGACCCAGTACTTC. It codes for CVSSLGRNEETQYF.

This clonotype was observed a few times. This chain links TRBV28 with TRBJ1-5, with a possible D match to TRBD1 (6 bases). Deletions cut 7 bases from V and 4 bases from J, with 11 bases between. This CDR3 has 13 amino acids. The germline V gene has CDR1 MDHEN and CDR2 SYDVKM. The CDR3 region has the DNA TGTGCCAGCAATCGCGGACAGAATCAGCCCCAGCATTTT. The encoded protein is CASNRGQNQPQHF.

The V gene is TRBV19, the J gene TRBJ1-2; TRBD1 agrees at 9 bases. CDR1 is LNHDA and CDR2 is SQIVND in the germline V gene (reference sequence). The CDR3 length is 15 residues. V lost 7 bases, J lost 4 bases, and 10 bases stayed unmatched. In DNA, the CDR3 is TGTGCCAGTACCAAGGACAGGGGATATAGCTATGGCTACACCTTC. This gives the protein CASTKDRGYSYGYTF.

This clonotype turned up a few times. The J gene is TRBJ1-3, the V gene TRBV14; D is uncertain. Per germline, CDR1 SGHDN and CDR2 FVKESK. This CDR3 spans 15 amino acids. Trimming removed 4 bases from V and 1 base from J, with 11 bases in between. This CDR3 reads CASSRTPVSGNTIYF. CDR3 DNA: TGTGCCAGCAGCCGTACTCCAGTTTCTGGAAACACCATATATTTT.

The rearrangement uses TRBV7-2 and TRBJ2-6; 7 bases agree with TRBD1. Germline values: CDR1 SGHTA, CDR2 FQGNSA. V lost 5 bases, J lost 0 bases, and 13 bases stayed unmatched. This CDR3 region has 19 residues. The chain's CDR3 is CASSPRDRRTISGANVLTF. For the CDR3, the DNA is TGTGCCAGCAGCCCCCGGGACAGAAGAACAATCTCTGGGGCCAACGTCCTGACTTTC. Combining the CDR3 with reference TRBV7-2 and TRBJ2-6 gives the whole variable domain GAGVSQSPSNKVTEKGKDVELRCDPISGHTALYWYRQSLGQGLEFLIYFQGNSAPDKSGLPSDRFSAERTGGSVSTLTIQRTQQEDSAVYLCASSPRDRRTISGANVLTFGAGSRLTVL.

The V call is TRBV28, the J call TRBJ2-3; D possibly uses TRBD1 or TRBD2 (6 bases each). This CDR3 has 13 amino acids. Germline lookup yields CDR1 MDHEN and CDR2 SYDVKM. The V end was cut by 4 bases, the J end by 4 bases, with 9 bases between. CDR3 in amino acids: CASSWGAADTQYF. The CDR3 DNA follows: TGTGCCAGCAGTTGGGGGGCTGCAGATACGCAGTATTTT.

This clonotype was counted only a few times. The rearrangement links TRBV24-1 to TRBJ2-1; D gene ambiguous. Trimming took 7 bases from V and 5 from J, leaving 5 bases between them. The CDR3 is 11 amino acids. The germline gives CDR1 KGHDR, CDR2 SFDVKD. The CDR3 DNA reads as TGTGCCACCAGGGGTCACAATGAGCAGTTCTTC. The encoded protein is CATRGHNEQFF.

In its sample, this clonotype was seen a few times. The chain combines TRBV3-1 with TRBJ2-2; 7 bases match TRBD2. V dropped 1 base and J dropped 6; count of bases not matched to a gene: 14. This CDR3 comprises 18 residues. Germline loops: CDR1 LGHDT, CDR2 YNNKEL (reference sequence). The CDR3 sequence: CASSQVSAGIRGAGELFF. CDR3 DNA: TGTGCCAGCAGCCAAGTTAGCGCGGGGATTCGGGGGGCCGGGGAGCTGTTTTTT.

This clonotype was seen at least ten times. The V call is TRBV29-1, the J call TRBJ2-5, with TRBD2 matching 13 bases. The germline V gene has CDR1 SQVTM and CDR2 ANQGSEA. The CDR3 sequence is 16 residues long. The junction had 10 bases not matched to a gene; V was cut back by 4 bases and J by 5 bases. The CDR3 sequence is CSVVGLAGEDWETQYF. CDR3 sequence (DNA): TGCAGCGTTGTCGGACTAGCGGGAGAAGATTGGGAGACCCAGTACTTC.

There are a few counts of this clonotype. The chain links TRBV21-1 to TRBJ1-6; TRBD1, the table's D call, lacks a check against the DNA. TRBV21-1 is a pseudogene segment. The CDR3 has 16 amino acids. This CDR3 is CASSKSGDRYNSPLHF. The CDR3 nucleotides are TGTGCCAGCAGCAAAAGTGGGGACAGATATAATTCCCCCCTCCACTTT.

This clonotype was recorded many times. V usage is TRBV28 and J usage is TRBJ2-7, with D unclear. V dropped 4 bases and J dropped 0 bases, with 10 bases sitting between them. Germline CDR1 is MDHEN and CDR2 is SYDVKM. This CDR3 spans 14 amino acids. The CDR3 reads CASSSYSVSYEQYF. CDR3 nucleotides: TGTGCCAGCAGTTCATACAGCGTCTCCTACGAGCAGTACTTC.

This clonotype was seen many times. This chain connects TRBV4-3 to TRBJ2-3; 15 nucleotides align to TRBD2. In germline, CDR1 is LGHNA, CDR2 YSLEER. Trimming removed 4 bases from V and 2 bases from J; junction bases left unmatched: 1. The CDR3 consists of 16 residues. The CDR3 DNA reads as TGCGCCAGCAGCCGGACTAGCGGGGGGGCCACAGATACGCAGTATTTT. Protein product: CASSRTSGGATDTQYF.